The 31 T cell receptor beta chains given below trace back to one sample, sequenced in a study of cytomegalovirus exposure and HLA in healthy donors. The PCR contained 60 Vbeta and 13 Jbeta primers. Measured with immunoSEQ multiplex PCR; TCRdb has only the in-frame clones, and not every one. Altogether around 90,000 clones are present, approximately 77% being singletons, with the ten largest covering 10% to 13%. Sequenced input: PBMCs. These TCRs come from a human donor in good health.

This clone appeared a single time. This CDR3 is also generated by other DNA sequences in the sample. The chain employs TRBV2 and TRBJ1-5, with 10 bases lining up with TRBD1. The CDR3 consists of 17 residues. Trimming cost V 9 bases and J 2 bases; bases outside gene matches: 13. Germline V gene lookup returns CDR1 SNHLY and CDR2 FYNNEI. The CDR3 loop reads CARRPRDRGYRNQPQHF. The CDR3 DNA is TGTGCCAGACGTCCCCGGGACAGGGGATATCGCAATCAGCCCCAGCATTTT.

The V and J genes are TRBV6-5 and TRBJ2-1; 14 bases fit TRBD2. CDR1 is MNHEY and CDR2 is SVGAGI in the germline V gene. Trimming took 8 bases from V and 6 from J; bases not matched to a gene: 0. The CDR3 spans 13 residues. CDR3 in DNA: TGTGCCAGCGGACTAGCGGGAGGCAATGAGCAGTTCTTC. Residues: CASGLAGGNEQFF.

This clone appeared a few times. V gene TRBV6-5 combines with J gene TRBJ2-7; 9 nucleotides line up with TRBD2. CDR1 is MNHEY, CDR2 SVGAGI, per germline. With V trimmed by 8 bases and J by 3 bases, 8 bases remained unmatched. The CDR3 contains 14 residues. As DNA, the CDR3 is TGTGCCAGCTCGACGGCGACTAGCGGCTACGAGCAGTACTTC. Translated: CASSTATSGYEQYF.

The chain has TRBV5-8 and TRBJ1-5; D not certain. V lost 4 bases, J lost 1 base, and 12 bases lay in between. The V gene's germline CDR1 is SGHTS and CDR2 YDEGEE. The CDR3 totals 15 residues. DNA for the CDR3: TGTGCCAGCAGCGGGAGATTAGGGAGCAATCAGCCCCAGCATTTT. It encodes CASSGRLGSNQPQHF.

V gene TRBV4-3 combines with J gene TRBJ2-3, with a tentative D call TRBD2 (6 bases). CDR3 length equals 16 residues. Germline CDR1 reads LGHNA; CDR2 reads YSLEER. V was pared by 4 bases and J by 0 bases, with 14 bases between. The chain's CDR3 is CASSRTAGLSTDTQYF. The CDR3 bases are TGCGCCAGCAGCCGTACTGCGGGACTTAGCACAGATACGCAGTATTTT.

The rearrangement joins TRBV19 to TRBJ1-3, with no clear D. The V gene's germline CDR1 is LNHDA and CDR2 SQIVND (reference sequence). The CDR3 has 14 amino acids. V was cut by 6 bases and J by 0 bases, with 9 bases left in between. The CDR3 reads CASRAGSSGNTIYF. DNA of the CDR3: TGTGCCAGTAGGGCAGGAAGCTCTGGAAACACCATATATTTT.

The table lists this clone with a count of one. This chain uses TRBV7-2 with TRBJ2-7; 10 bases agree with TRBD2. Germline V lookup: CDR1 SGHTA, CDR2 FQGNSA. Trimming at V came to 5 bases and at J to 7 bases, leaving 11 bases not matched to a gene. This CDR3 is 15 amino acids long. In DNA, the CDR3 is TGTGCCAGCAGCATATTAGCGGGAGGTTCGGGTGAGCAGTACTTC. This encodes CASSILAGGSGEQYF.

The chain couples TRBV5-1 to TRBJ2-5; D remains ambiguous. Germline CDR1 is SGHRS and CDR2 is YFSETQ. The CDR3 has 15 amino acids. V was trimmed by 0 bases and J by 2 bases, leaving 11 bases between them. Written as DNA, the CDR3 is TGCGCCAGCAGCTTGGATCGACTGTCTCAAGAGACCCAGTACTTC. It is translated as CASSLDRLSQETQYF.

This chain uses TRBV4-1 with TRBJ2-2, with D possibly being TRBD2 (5 bases). With 6 bases removed from V and 0 bases from J, the gap between germline ends came to 20 bases. The CDR3 consists of 18 residues. Germline CDR1 and CDR2: MGHRA and YSYEKL. CDR3 region: CASSLNPDSRPNTGELFF. The CDR3 DNA sequence: TGCGCCAGCAGTCTAAACCCGGACTCGCGGCCGAACACCGGGGAGCTGTTTTTT.

The chain combines TRBV19 with TRBJ2-2; 7 nucleotides align to TRBD2. CDR1 LNHDA and CDR2 SQIVND come from the germline V gene (reference sequence). This CDR3 has 15 amino acids. V lost 4 bases, J lost 4 bases, and 6 bases stayed unmatched. Here the CDR3 reads CASSTSGVGTGELFF. The CDR3 DNA reads TGTGCCAGTAGTACTAGCGGAGTGGGCACCGGGGAGCTGTTTTTT.

The chain recombines TRBV5-6 with TRBJ2-5; D is possibly TRBD1 (6 bases). The CDR3 runs to 14 residues. Germline CDR1 reads SGHDT; CDR2 reads YYEEEE. V gave up 4 bases and J gave up 3 bases, with 13 bases separating them. The CDR3 DNA follows: TGTGCCAGCAGCCAAACAGGGAAGGAAGAGACCCAGTACTTC. Amino acids: CASSQTGKEETQYF.

The table lists this clone with a count of one. CDR3 DNA sequence: TGTGCCAGTAGTATAGGAGGGCAGGCCTCCTACGAGCAGTACTTC. Amino acid sequence: CASSIGGQASYEQYF. V and J are TRBV19 and TRBJ2-7; possible D gene TRBD2, 5 bases. The V gene lost 1 base and the J gene lost 0 bases, with 10 bases spanning the gap. Per the germline V gene, CDR1 is LNHDA and CDR2 is SQIVND (reference sequence). The CDR3 contains 15 residues.

The chain is built from TRBV7-9 and TRBJ1-5; 10 bases map to TRBD1. The V segment lost 5 bases and the J segment 5 bases; nucleotides outside the gene matches: 18. The V gene's germline CDR1 is SEHNR and CDR2 FQNEAQ (reference sequence). This CDR3 comprises 19 residues. CDR3 protein: CASSLGQGKRLTGDQPQHF. The DNA of the CDR3 is TGTGCCAGCAGCCTGGGACAGGGGAAGCGTCTTACAGGGGATCAGCCCCAGCATTTT. Using reference TRBV7-9 and TRBJ1-5 for the parts outside the CDR3, the full variable domain is DTGVSQNPRHKITKRGQNVTFRCDPISEHNRLYWYRQTLGQGPEFLTYFQNEAQLEKSRLLSDRFSAERPKGSFSTLEIQRTEQGDSAMYLCASSLGQGKRLTGDQPQHFGDGTRLSIL.

This clone occurred a few times. The rearrangement uses TRBV4-3 and TRBJ1-4; 7 bases align to TRBD1. This CDR3 is built from 17 residues. Germline V gene data show CDR1 as LGHNA and CDR2 as YSLEER. Trimming removed 0 bases from V and 6 bases from J; junction bases left unmatched: 10. The CDR3 region is CASSQEFVQGLDEKLFF. For the CDR3, the DNA is TGCGCCAGCAGCCAAGAGTTTGTACAGGGGCTCGATGAAAAACTGTTTTTT.

This clone showed up just once. The chain joins TRBV5-1 to TRBJ2-5, with D maybe TRBD2 (6 bases). Germline V gene data show CDR1 as SGHRS and CDR2 as YFSETQ. The CDR3 is 13 amino acids. The V gene lost 5 bases and the J gene lost 2 bases, with 10 bases spanning the gap. CDR3 in amino acids: CASRGGLQETQYF. Written as DNA, the CDR3 is TGCGCCAGCAGGGGGGGACTGCAAGAGACCCAGTACTTC. Drawing the rest from reference TRBV5-1 and TRBJ2-5, the complete variable domain is KAGVTQTPRYLIKTRGQQVTLSCSPISGHRSVSWYQQTPGQGLQFLFEYFSETQRNKGNFPGRFSGRQFSNSRSEMNVSTLELGDSALYLCASRGGLQETQYFGPGTRLLVL.

V usage is TRBV7-9 and J usage is TRBJ2-2; D is ambiguous. This CDR3 comprises 14 residues. CDR1 is SEHNR, CDR2 FQNEAQ, per germline (reference sequence). V gave up 2 bases and J gave up 0 bases, with 4 bases separating them. The CDR3 sequence: CASSLLTNTGELFF. The DNA of the CDR3 is TGTGCCAGCAGCTTACTAACGAACACCGGGGAGCTGTTTTTT.

This clone was counted only a few times. The CDR3 protein is CAWSGWQLNTEAFF. Written as DNA, the CDR3 is TGTGCCTGGAGCGGGTGGCAATTAAACACTGAAGCTTTCTTT. The gene calls are TRBV30 and TRBJ1-1, with D uncertain. Trimming removed 3 bases at V and 2 bases at J, with 13 bases between. CDR3 size: 14 residues. CDR1 and CDR2 (germline): GTSNPN, SVGIG (reference sequence).

This rearrangement joins TRBV6-4 to TRBJ2-5; tentatively, D is TRBD2 (6 bases). V lost 0 bases, J lost 5 bases, and 7 bases lay in between. Per germline, CDR1 MRHNA and CDR2 SNTAGT. The CDR3 loop spans 13 amino acids. CDR3 in DNA: TGTGCCAGCAGTGACTCGGCGGGGGAGACCCAGTACTTC. This gives the protein CASSDSAGETQYF.

This chain uses TRBV9 with TRBJ2-7; TRBD1 aligns across 8 bases. After removal of 6 bases from V and 3 bases from J, the junction contained 8 bases not matched to a gene. The germline gives CDR1 SGDLS, CDR2 YYNGEE. CDR3 length equals 14 residues. The CDR3 sequence: CASNPGTGGYEQYF. Here the CDR3 DNA reads TGTGCCAGCAATCCCGGGACAGGTGGCTACGAGCAGTACTTC.

The CDR3 here is CASQQGLHDEQYF. The DNA for the CDR3 is TGTGCCAGCCAACAGGGCCTCCACGACGAGCAGTACTTC. The chain employs TRBV15 and TRBJ2-7, with a weak D call TRBD1 (6 bases). Germline V CDR1 and CDR2: LNHNV, YYDKDF (reference sequence). The CDR3 sequence is 13 residues long. Trimming removed 10 bases at V and 5 bases at J, with 18 bases between.

This chain connects TRBV4-2 to TRBJ2-5; weak D call: TRBD2 (5 bases). The J call is in doubt because the DNA end fits TRBJ2-7 better. Looked up from germline, CDR1 is LGHNA and CDR2 is YNFKEQ. The CDR3 is made up of 15 amino acids. CDR3 nucleotides: TGTGCCAGCAGCCAGCTGGGAGAAACCTCCTACGAGCAGTACTTC. It translates to CASSQLGETSYEQYF.

This chain links TRBV30 with TRBJ2-7, with D tentatively TRBD1 (5 bases). The CDR3 consists of 14 residues. Trimming removed 3 bases from V and 1 base from J, with 13 bases in between. The V gene's germline CDR1 is GTSNPN and CDR2 SVGIG (reference sequence). The CDR3 DNA is TGTGCCTGGAGGCAGGGCGTTCCATCCTACGAGCAGTACTTC. Translated: CAWRQGVPSYEQYF. Supplemented by reference TRBV30 and TRBJ2-7, the full variable domain reads SQTIHQWPATLVQPVGSPLSLECTVEGTSNPNLYWYRQAAGRGLQLLFYSVGIGQISSEVPQNLSASRPQDRQFILSSKKLLLSDSGFYLCAWRQGVPSYEQYFGPGTRLTVT.

The chain carries TRBV5-1 and TRBJ2-1; D may be TRBD1 (6 bases). V lost 0 bases, J lost 0 bases, and 7 bases lay in between. The CDR3 totals 15 residues. Per germline, CDR1 SGHRS and CDR2 YFSETQ. In nucleotides, the CDR3 is TGCGCCAGCAGCTTGGCGACAGGCTCCTACAATGAGCAGTTCTTC. Amino acids: CASSLATGSYNEQFF. The full variable domain, its missing parts supplied by reference TRBV5-1 and TRBJ2-1, is KAGVTQTPRYLIKTRGQQVTLSCSPISGHRSVSWYQQTPGQGLQFLFEYFSETQRNKGNFPGRFSGRQFSNSRSEMNVSTLELGDSALYLCASSLATGSYNEQFFGPGTRLTVL.

This clone was recorded a few times. DNA for the CDR3: TGTGCCAGCAGCGGAAGGGGTTTTCAAGAGACCCAGTACTTC. It translates to CASSGRGFQETQYF. The chain joins TRBV7-2 to TRBJ2-5; D may be TRBD1 (5 bases). V gave up 5 bases and J gave up 2 bases, with 12 bases separating them. CDR1 is SGHTA, CDR2 FQGNSA, per germline. The CDR3 is made up of 14 amino acids.

The chain couples TRBV18 to TRBJ1-6, with D tentatively TRBD1 (5 bases). Trimming removed 3 bases from V and 8 bases from J, with 14 bases in between. The CDR3 totals 15 residues. The germline V gene encodes CDR1 KGHSH and CDR2 LQKENI. The CDR3 DNA reads as TGTGCCAGCTCACCGGGCCGGACACAAGATTCACCCCTCCACTTT. This codes for CASSPGRTQDSPLHF.

Ten or more counts support this clone. The chain has TRBV4-3 and TRBJ2-6; D is possibly TRBD2 (5 bases). V lost 0 bases, J lost 2 bases, and 8 bases lay in between. Germline CDR1 and CDR2: LGHNA and YSLEER. This CDR3 is built from 16 residues. CDR3: CASSQEFGAGANVLTF. In DNA form, the CDR3 reads TGCGCCAGCAGCCAAGAATTCGGGGCTGGGGCCAACGTCCTGACTTTC.

The chain is built from TRBV5-3 and TRBJ1-5; D is unclear. TRBV5-3 is reported as an ORF; its role is uncertain. This CDR3 contains 14 residues. V lost 2 bases and J lost 6, with 12 bases in between. CDR3 loop: CARSFFTDPQPQHF. The CDR3 nucleotides are TGTGCCAGAAGCTTCTTTACAGACCCTCAGCCCCAGCATTTT.

The genes are TRBV27 and TRBJ2-1; 10 nucleotides agree with TRBD1. V trimming: 6 bases; J trimming: 3 bases; junction bases outside the gene matches: 14. The CDR3 sequence is 18 residues long. The germline CDR1 and CDR2 sequences are MNHEY and SMNVEV (reference sequence). CDR3 nucleotides: TGTGCCAGCAGCCCAGACAGGGGGCCTGGATTTAACTACAATGAGCAGTTCTTC. Translating it yields CASSPDRGPGFNYNEQFF.

The rearrangement links TRBV6-5 to TRBJ2-7, with TRBD1 identical over 9 bases. Germline V gene sequence: CDR1 MNHEY, CDR2 SVGAGI. This CDR3 is built from 15 residues. Unmatched junction bases numbered 9, after V lost 5 bases and J lost 4 bases. The CDR3, as DNA: TGTGCCAGCAGTCCTCGGACAGGGGCGCTGTACGAGCAGTACTTC. It specifies CASSPRTGALYEQYF.

The chain uses TRBV19 and TRBJ2-3; 12 bases agree with TRBD2. Per the germline V gene, CDR1 is LNHDA and CDR2 is SQIVND (reference sequence). The length of the CDR3 is 16 residues. Trimming took 6 bases from V and 4 from J; bases not matched to a gene: 8. CDR3 sequence (DNA): TGTGCCAGTAGGCCACTAGCGGGAGGACGGGCAGATACGCAGTATTTT. Translation gives CASRPLAGGRADTQYF. Using reference TRBV19 and TRBJ2-3 for the parts outside the CDR3, the full variable domain is DGGITQSPKYLFRKEGQNVTLSCEQNLNHDAMYWYRQDPGQGLRLIYYSQIVNDFQKGDIAEGYSVSREKKESFPLTVTSAQKNPTAFYLCASRPLAGGRADTQYFGPGTRLTVL.

The rearrangement joins TRBV6-1 to TRBJ1-2; D is unresolved. The V and J ends lost 3 bases and 5 bases respectively, with 4 bases between them. CDR1 MNHNS and CDR2 SASEGT come from the germline V gene. CDR3 length: 11 residues. The CDR3 nucleotides are TGTGCCAGCAGTGAGGAGTATGGCTACACCTTC. Protein: CASSEEYGYTF.